This T cell receptor beta chain was recorded in a study of T cell responses to AZD1222 COVID-19 vaccine. CDR3 length equals 15 residues. Germline CDR1 and CDR2: SGHRS and YFSETQ. Germline trimming cut 0 bases from V and 6 bases from J; bases unmatched to any gene: 8. With respect to this clone: Its matching antigen is unknown.

Study-wide points: Two AZD1222 doses significantly raised spike-specific TCR breadth and depth over controls. CD4 TCRs associated with vaccination spanned spike, dominating at 160-218 and 743-854.

Some clones are missing from TCRdb's copy, which holds only in-frame ones; the method was immunoSEQ multiplex PCR. This table holds 120,000 to 150,000 clones, 70% to 90% found once. The sequencing used peripheral blood, collected on day 0 of AZD1222 vaccination. The receptor was isolated from an adult in good health. The chain uses TRBV5-1 and TRBJ1-2; TRBD1 matches 7 bases. The CDR3 sequence: CASSLAEGGGHGYTF. The CDR3, as DNA: TGCGCCAGCAGCTTGGCCGAAGGGGGCGGCCATGGCTACACCTTC.